The present T cell receptor (beta chain) was sequenced within a study of Graves' ophthalmopathy and Graves' hyperthyroidism. Ophthalmopathy donors were characterized by moderate-to-severe activity, CAS of at least 3, NOSPECS of at least 4, and duration under 3 months. Pregnant or lactating patients and those with other autoimmune diseases or uncontrolled infections were excluded. Clinical symptoms and serum thyroxine were used for diagnosis; TRAb, thyroid ultrasound and orbital computed tomography were also relied on. Study-level points and caveats: A majority of expanded thyroid clonotypes exceeding 0.001 frequency were likewise present in blood.

V was trimmed by 3 bases and J by 8 bases, leaving 16 bases between them. The CDR3 sequence is 13 residues long. Germline assignment: CDR1 GTSNPN and CDR2 SVGIG (reference sequence). This clonotype was counted only a few times. Its antigen is not identified. Beta-chain TCR CDR3 regions were amplified from RNA transcripts. Second-round multiplex PCR came after a first-round RT-PCR that employed HTBI primers. TCRdb analysed the multiplex PCR reads with MiXCR anew, one entry per CDR3 protein. The sample includes 350,000 to 450,000 distinct CDR3 sequences, around 20% of them seen just once. The sequenced sample consisted of peripheral blood. The rearrangement joins TRBV30 to TRBJ1-2; a weak D match, TRBD1 (5 bases). The TCR was taken from a woman in her late teens or twenties with Graves' ophthalmopathy. CDR3 in amino acids: CAWRGEGPEGYTF. CDR3 sequence (DNA): TGTGCCTGGAGGGGGGAAGGACCAGAGGGCTACACCTTC.